Reported below is one T cell receptor beta chain. This specimen comes from a study of blood T cell repertoires in COVID-19. Libraries were prepared by immunoSEQ multiplex PCR; TCRdb keeps only in-frame clonotypes and omits some of them. The profile shows about 120,000 clones, about nine tenths of them singletons. CDR1 is LGHDT and CDR2 is YNNKEL in the germline V gene (reference sequence). This CDR3 has 15 residues. V shed 0 bases, J shed 3 bases, and the junction held 2 bases outside the gene matches. This sequence was found in a woman in her 70s with COVID-19, enrolled during active disease. The V call is TRBV3-1 (or the pseudogene TRBV3-2), the J call TRBJ2-1, with 7 bases that match TRBD2. The sample was peripheral blood. The CDR3 region has the DNA TGTGCCAGCAGCCAAGATCCGGGAGGCTACAATGAGCAGTTCTTC. Translation gives CASSQDPGGYNEQFF.